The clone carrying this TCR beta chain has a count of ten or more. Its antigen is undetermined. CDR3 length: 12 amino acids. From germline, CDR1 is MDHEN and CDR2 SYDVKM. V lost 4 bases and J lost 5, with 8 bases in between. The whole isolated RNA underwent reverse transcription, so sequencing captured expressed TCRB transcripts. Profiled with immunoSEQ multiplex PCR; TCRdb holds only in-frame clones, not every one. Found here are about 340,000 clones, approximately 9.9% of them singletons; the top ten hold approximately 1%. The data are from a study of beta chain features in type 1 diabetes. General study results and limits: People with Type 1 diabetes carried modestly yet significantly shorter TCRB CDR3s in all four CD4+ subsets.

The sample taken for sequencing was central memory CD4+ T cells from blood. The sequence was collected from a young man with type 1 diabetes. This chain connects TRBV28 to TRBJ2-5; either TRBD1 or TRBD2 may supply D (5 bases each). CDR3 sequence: CASSSREETQYF. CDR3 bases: TGTGCCAGCAGTTCCAGGGAGGAGACCCAGTACTTC.